This TCR beta chain was found in a study of OX40 agonist ivuxolimab in advanced cancers. Sequencing used immunoSEQ multiplex PCR; TCRdb keeps in-frame clones, though not all of them. The sample consists of tens of thousands of clones, more than 80% of them appearing once. CDR1 is SGHVS, CDR2 FNYEAQ, per germline. The CDR3 consists of 13 residues. Between the trimmed V and J ends, which lost 2 bases and 2 bases, there was a span of 6 bases. The receptor comes from an adult with an advanced solid tumor such as melanoma, head and neck, liver or kidney cancer. Sequencing used CD4+ or CD8+ T cells sorted from blood, obtained in a trial of the OX40 agonist ivuxolimab. This rearrangement joins TRBV7-6 to TRBJ2-5; no reliable D call. This CDR3 is CASSLMAQETQYF. DNA for the CDR3: TGTGCCAGCAGCTTAATGGCTCAAGAGACCCAGTACTTC.